This T cell receptor beta chain was recorded in a study of a mutant IDH1 vaccine in newly diagnosed glioma. Overall study: Patients received vaccination from 4-6 weeks after radiotherapy alone, or with temozolomide cycles. Therapy received beforehand was radiotherapy, temozolomide, or both, with most patients given both. General observations from the study: Induction of immune responses by the vaccine occurred in approximately 93% of patients.

The table came from immunoSEQ multiplex PCR; TCRdb's copy has only in-frame clones and leaves some out. Among roughly 30,000 clones listed, around 80% were seen once. Sample time point: week 23, last vaccination. Each dose delivered 300 ug of mutant IDH1 20-mer peptide subcutaneously with imiquimod. Tumors from donors were new WHO grade 3 or 4 IDH1-mutant astrocytomas with ATRX loss. The germline V gene encodes CDR1 SGHRS and CDR2 YFSETQ. CDR3 length equals 16 residues. The V segment lost 0 bases and the J segment 6 bases; nucleotides outside the gene matches: 5. As regards this clone: As yet, its antigen is unknown.

This sequence joins TRBV5-1 and TRBJ2-3, with 12 bases matching TRBD2. The source of this sequence is a woman under 40 with glioma. The source material was PBMCs, sampled from a glioma patient whose treatment included an IDH1 peptide vaccine. The CDR3 sequence: CASSLASGGAGDTQYF. In nucleotides, the CDR3 is TGCGCCAGCAGCTTGGCTAGCGGGGGGGCAGGTGATACGCAGTATTTT.